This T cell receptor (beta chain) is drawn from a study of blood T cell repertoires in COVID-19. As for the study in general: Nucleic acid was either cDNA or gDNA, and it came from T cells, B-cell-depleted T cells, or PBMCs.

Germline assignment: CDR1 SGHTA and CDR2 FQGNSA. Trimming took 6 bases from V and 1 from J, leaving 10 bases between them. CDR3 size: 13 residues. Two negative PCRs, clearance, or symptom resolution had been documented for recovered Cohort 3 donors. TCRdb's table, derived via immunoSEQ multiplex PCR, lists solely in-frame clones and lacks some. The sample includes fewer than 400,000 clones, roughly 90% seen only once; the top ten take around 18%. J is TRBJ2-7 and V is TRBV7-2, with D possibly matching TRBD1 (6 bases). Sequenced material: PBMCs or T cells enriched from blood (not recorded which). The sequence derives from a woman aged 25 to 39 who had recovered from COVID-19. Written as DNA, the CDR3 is TGTGCCAGCAGTAACAGGGAATCCTACGAGCAGTACTTC. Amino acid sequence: CASSNRESYEQYF.